These T cell receptor beta chains were read from a single sample in a study of cytomegalovirus exposure and HLA in healthy donors. Generated by immunoSEQ multiplex PCR, the TCRdb table keeps only in-frame clones and is missing some. The table shows about 120,000 clones, with 82% occurring only once. The specimen was PBMCs. All receptors come from a woman under 30 in good health and CMV-seronegative. Each CDR3 is given with its conserved first and last residue. A D gene is named only where the DNA matches it firmly. Clone size is given for some rows only: seen once, a few or many times, or a class if the clone is expanded.

TRBJ1-2	TRBD1	TRBV25-1	.	TGTGCCAGCAGTGCGACAGGGGGGGTTAACTATGGCTACACCTTC	CASSATGGVNYGYTF
TRBJ1-2	TRBD1	TRBV2	.	TGTGCCAGCAGTCCAGGGCAGGGGGTCCTATATGGCTACACCTTC	CASSPGQGVLYGYTF
TRBJ1-1	.	TRBV14	.	TGTGCCAGCAGCCAAGAAGTAGGGGAATTGGGTTCCCTTAACACTGAAGCTTTCTTT	CASSQEVGELGSLNTEAFF
TRBJ1-1	.	TRBV7-2	.	TGTGCCAGCAGCCTCAGCTCAGCGGGCACTGAAGCTTTCTTT	CASSLSSAGTEAFF
TRBJ1-5	TRBD1	TRBV7-2	.	TGTGCCAGCAGCACCGGGACAGGGGAACAGCCCCAGCATTTT	CASSTGTGEQPQHF
TRBJ1-1	.	TRBV10-2	.	TGCGCCAGCAGCGTCATCCCTGAACGCGGCACTGAAGCTTTCTTT	CASSVIPERGTEAFF
TRBJ2-4	TRBD1	TRBV5-6	.	TGTGCCAGCAGCTGGCTCGGGGACAGGGGGCGCAAAAACATTCAGTACTTC	CASSWLGDRGRKNIQYF
TRBJ2-6	TRBD1	TRBV7-2	.	TGTGCCAGCAGCTTAGCCTCACAGGGGGCGTCTGGGGCCAACGTCCTGACTTTC	CASSLASQGASGANVLTF
TRBJ2-6	.	TRBV9	.	TGTGCCAGCAGCGGAAAGGGGCAGGTGTTTTCCTCTGGGGCCAACGTCCTGACTTTC	CASSGKGQVFSSGANVLTF
TRBJ1-1	.	TRBV10-1	few	TGCGCCAGCAGTCCCCGGACAGAAAACACTGAAGCTTTCTTT	CASSPRTENTEAFF
TRBJ1-1	.	TRBV30	.	TGTGCCTGGACAGGGGCGGGGGCTGAAGCTTTCTTT	CAWTGAGAEAFF
TRBJ1-1	.	TRBV29-1	.	TGCAGCGGTGGCGGGGGTTGGAACACTGAAGCTTTCTTT	CSGGGGWNTEAFF
TRBJ2-1	TRBD2	TRBV5-1	.	TGCGCCAGCAGCTTGGACGGCGGGAGGGCCTCGAATGAGCAGTTCTTC	CASSLDGGRASNEQFF
TRBJ2-1	.	TRBV7-2	.	TGTGCCAGCAGCTTCCAGTACAATGAGCAGTTCTTC	CASSFQYNEQFF
TRBJ2-1	TRBD2	TRBV4-2	.	TGTGCCAGCAGCCTGACTAGCGGGAGGAATGGTGAGCAGTTCTTC	CASSLTSGRNGEQFF
TRBJ2-1	.	TRBV19	.	TGTGCCAGTAGTAGTGGGGGCGCGAGATACAATGAGCAGTTCTTC	CASSSGGARYNEQFF